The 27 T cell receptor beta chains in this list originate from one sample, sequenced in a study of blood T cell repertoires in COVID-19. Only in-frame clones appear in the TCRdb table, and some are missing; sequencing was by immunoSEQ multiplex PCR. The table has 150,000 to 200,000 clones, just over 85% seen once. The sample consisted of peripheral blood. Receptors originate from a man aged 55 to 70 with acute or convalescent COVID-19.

The CDR3 here is CASSLRGYIQYF. Written as DNA, the CDR3 is TGTGCCAGCAGTTTAAGGGGATACATTCAGTACTTC. J is TRBJ2-4 and V is TRBV28; a weak D match, TRBD1 (5 bases). V shed 2 bases and J shed 8 bases, with 7 bases lying between them. The length of the CDR3 is 12 residues. Looked up from germline, CDR1 is MDHEN and CDR2 is SYDVKM.

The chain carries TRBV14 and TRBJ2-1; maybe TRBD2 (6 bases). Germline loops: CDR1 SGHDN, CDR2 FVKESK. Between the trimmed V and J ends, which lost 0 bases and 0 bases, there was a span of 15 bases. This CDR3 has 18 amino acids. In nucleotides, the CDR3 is TGTGCCAGCAGCCAAGAGGGGGGACGGTGGAGCTCCTACAATGAGCAGTTCTTC. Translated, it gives CASSQEGGRWSSYNEQFF. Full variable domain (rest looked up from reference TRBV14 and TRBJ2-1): EAGVTQFPSHSVIEKGQTVTLRCDPISGHDNLYWYRRVMGKEIKFLLHFVKESKQDESGMPNNRFLAERTGGTYSTLKVQPAELEDSGVYFCASSQEGGRWSSYNEQFFGPGTRLTVL.

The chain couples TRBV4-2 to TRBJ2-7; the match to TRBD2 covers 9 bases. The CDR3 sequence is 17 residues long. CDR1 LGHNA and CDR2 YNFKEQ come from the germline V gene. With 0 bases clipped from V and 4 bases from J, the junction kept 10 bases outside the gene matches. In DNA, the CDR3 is TGTGCCAGCAGCCAAGAGATCCTAGCGGGACCCCAATACGAGCAGTACTTC. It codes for CASSQEILAGPQYEQYF.

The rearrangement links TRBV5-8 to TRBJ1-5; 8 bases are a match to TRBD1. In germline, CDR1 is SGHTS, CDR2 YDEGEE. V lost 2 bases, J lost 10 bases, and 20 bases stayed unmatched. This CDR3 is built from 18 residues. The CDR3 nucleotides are TGTGCCAGCAGCTTTCGAGGTTCGACAGGGGACTGGGGTTTACCCCAGCATTTT. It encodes CASSFRGSTGDWGLPQHF.

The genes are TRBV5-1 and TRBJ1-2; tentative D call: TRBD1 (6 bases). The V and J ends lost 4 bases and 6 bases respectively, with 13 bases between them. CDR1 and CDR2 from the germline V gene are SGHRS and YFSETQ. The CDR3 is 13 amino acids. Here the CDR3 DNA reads TGCGCCAGCAGCGAACAGGGAGTGGATGGCTACACCTTC. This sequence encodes CASSEQGVDGYTF.

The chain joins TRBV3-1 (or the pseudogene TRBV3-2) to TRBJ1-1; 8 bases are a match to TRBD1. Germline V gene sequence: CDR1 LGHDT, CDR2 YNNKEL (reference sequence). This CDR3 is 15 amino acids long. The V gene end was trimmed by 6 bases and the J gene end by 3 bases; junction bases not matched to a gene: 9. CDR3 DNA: TGTGCCAGCAGTCCCGGACAGGGCACGGACACTGAAGCTTTCTTT. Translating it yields CASSPGQGTDTEAFF.

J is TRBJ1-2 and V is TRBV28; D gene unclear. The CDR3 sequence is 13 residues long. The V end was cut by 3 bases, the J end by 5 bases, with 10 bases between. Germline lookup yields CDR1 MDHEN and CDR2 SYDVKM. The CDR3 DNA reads TGTGCCAGCAGTTTGCGGGCGGCGTATGGCTACACCTTC. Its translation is CASSLRAAYGYTF.

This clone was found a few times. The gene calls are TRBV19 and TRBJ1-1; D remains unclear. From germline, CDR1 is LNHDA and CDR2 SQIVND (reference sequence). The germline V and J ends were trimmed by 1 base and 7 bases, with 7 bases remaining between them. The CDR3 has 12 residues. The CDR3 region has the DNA TGTGCCAGTAGTATAGGTGGGAGTGAAGCTTTCTTT. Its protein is CASSIGGSEAFF.

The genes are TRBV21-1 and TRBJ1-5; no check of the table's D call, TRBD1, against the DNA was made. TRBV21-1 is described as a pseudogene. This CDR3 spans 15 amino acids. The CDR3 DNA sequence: TGTGCCAGCAGCAATTGGGACAGGGGGCATCAGCCCCAGCATTTT. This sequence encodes CASSNWDRGHQPQHF.

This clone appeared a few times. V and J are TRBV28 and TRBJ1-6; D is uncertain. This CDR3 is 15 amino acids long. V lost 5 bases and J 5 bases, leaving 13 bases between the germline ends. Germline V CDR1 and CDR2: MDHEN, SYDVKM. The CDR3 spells CASSLWTGNNSPLHF. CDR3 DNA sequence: TGTGCCAGCAGTCTCTGGACGGGGAATAATTCACCCCTCCACTTT.

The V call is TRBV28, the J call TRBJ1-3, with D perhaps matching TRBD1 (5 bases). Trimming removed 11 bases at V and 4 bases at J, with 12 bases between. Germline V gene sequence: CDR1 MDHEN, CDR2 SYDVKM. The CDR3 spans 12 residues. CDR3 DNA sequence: TGTGCCGGCGCGGGGGTAGGAAACACCATATATTTT. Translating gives CAGAGVGNTIYF.

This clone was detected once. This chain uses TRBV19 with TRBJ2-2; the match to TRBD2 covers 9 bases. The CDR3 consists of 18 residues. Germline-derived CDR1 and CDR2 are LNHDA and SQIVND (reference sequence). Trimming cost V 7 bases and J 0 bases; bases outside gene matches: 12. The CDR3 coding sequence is TGTGCCAGTACCTCATGGGCTAGCGGGACTGCGAACACCGGGGAGCTGTTTTTT. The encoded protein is CASTSWASGTANTGELFF. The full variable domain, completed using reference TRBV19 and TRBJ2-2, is DGGITQSPKYLFRKEGQNVTLSCEQNLNHDAMYWYRQDPGQGLRLIYYSQIVNDFQKGDIAEGYSVSREKKESFPLTVTSAQKNPTAFYLCASTSWASGTANTGELFFGEGSRLTVL.

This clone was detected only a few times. The CDR3 DNA follows: TGTGCCAGCAGTGCCGGGACTAGCAATGAGCAGTTCTTC. Its protein product is CASSAGTSNEQFF. This chain joins TRBV6-4 and TRBJ2-1; 8 bases align to TRBD2. Losses at the gene ends were 4 bases for V and 6 bases for J; bases not matched to a gene: 2. The CDR3 has 13 residues. Germline CDR1 reads MRHNA; CDR2 reads SNTAGT.

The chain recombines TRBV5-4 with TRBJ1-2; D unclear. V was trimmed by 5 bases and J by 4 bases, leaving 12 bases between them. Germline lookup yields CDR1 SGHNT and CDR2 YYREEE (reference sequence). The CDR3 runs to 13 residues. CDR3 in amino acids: CASREQSSYGYTF. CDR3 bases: TGTGCCAGCAGGGAACAGAGCTCCTATGGCTACACCTTC.

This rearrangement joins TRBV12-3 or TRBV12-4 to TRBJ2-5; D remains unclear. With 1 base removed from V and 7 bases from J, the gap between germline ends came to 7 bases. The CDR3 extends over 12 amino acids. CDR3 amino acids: CASSLGARTQYF. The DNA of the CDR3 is TGTGCCAGCAGTTTAGGGGCGCGGACCCAGTACTTC.

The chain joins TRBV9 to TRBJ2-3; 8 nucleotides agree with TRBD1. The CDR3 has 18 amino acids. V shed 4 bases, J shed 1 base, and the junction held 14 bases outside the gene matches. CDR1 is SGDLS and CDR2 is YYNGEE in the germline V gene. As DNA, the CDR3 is TGTGCCAGCAGCCCCCCGAACAGAGGACAGGGAGGCACAGATACGCAGTATTTT. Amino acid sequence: CASSPPNRGQGGTDTQYF.

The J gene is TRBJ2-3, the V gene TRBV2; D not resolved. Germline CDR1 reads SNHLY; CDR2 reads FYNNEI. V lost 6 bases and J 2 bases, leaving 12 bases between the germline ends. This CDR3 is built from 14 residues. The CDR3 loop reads CASRRLPATDTQYF. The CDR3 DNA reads TGTGCCAGCAGGAGACTCCCAGCCACAGATACGCAGTATTTT. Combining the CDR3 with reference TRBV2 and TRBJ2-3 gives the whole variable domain EPEVTQTPSHQVTQMGQEVILRCVPISNHLYFYWYRQILGQKVEFLVSFYNNEISEKSEIFDDQFSVERPDGSNFTLKIRSTKLEDSAMYFCASRRLPATDTQYFGPGTRLTVL.

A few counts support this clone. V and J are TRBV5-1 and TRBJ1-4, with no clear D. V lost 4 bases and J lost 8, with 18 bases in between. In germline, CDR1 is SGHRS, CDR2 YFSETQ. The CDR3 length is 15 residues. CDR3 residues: CASSQRKADAEKLFF. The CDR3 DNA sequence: TGCGCCAGCAGCCAGAGGAAGGCCGACGCAGAAAAACTGTTTTTT. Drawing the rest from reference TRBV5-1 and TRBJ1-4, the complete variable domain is KAGVTQTPRYLIKTRGQQVTLSCSPISGHRSVSWYQQTPGQGLQFLFEYFSETQRNKGNFPGRFSGRQFSNSRSEMNVSTLELGDSALYLCASSQRKADAEKLFFGSGTQLSVL.

The CDR3 reads CATSGYSHGYTF. DNA for the CDR3: TGTGCCACCTCGGGTTATTCTCATGGCTACACCTTC. The gene calls are TRBV19 and TRBJ1-2; D not certain. The CDR3 covers 12 residues. Germline V gene sequence: CDR1 LNHDA, CDR2 SQIVND (reference sequence). V shed 10 bases and J shed 6 bases, with 15 bases lying between them.

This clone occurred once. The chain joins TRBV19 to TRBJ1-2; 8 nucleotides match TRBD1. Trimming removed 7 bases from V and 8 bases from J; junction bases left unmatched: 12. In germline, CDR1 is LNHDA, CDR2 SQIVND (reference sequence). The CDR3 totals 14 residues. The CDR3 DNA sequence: TGTGCCAGTACCAGAACCAGGGGGCTGGAGGGCTACACCTTC. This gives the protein CASTRTRGLEGYTF.

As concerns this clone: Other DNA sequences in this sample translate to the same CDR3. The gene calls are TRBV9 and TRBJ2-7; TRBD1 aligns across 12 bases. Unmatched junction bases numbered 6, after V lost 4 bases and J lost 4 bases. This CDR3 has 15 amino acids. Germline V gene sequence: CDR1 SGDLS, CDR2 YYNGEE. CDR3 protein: CASSPGTGGLYEQYF. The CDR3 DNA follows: TGTGCCAGCAGCCCGGGGACAGGGGGCTTGTACGAGCAGTACTTC.

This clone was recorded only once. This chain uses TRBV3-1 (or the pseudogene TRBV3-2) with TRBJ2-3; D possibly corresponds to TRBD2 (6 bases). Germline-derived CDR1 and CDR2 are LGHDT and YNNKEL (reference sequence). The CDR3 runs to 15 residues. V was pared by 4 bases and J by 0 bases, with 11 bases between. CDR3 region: CASSPRGFSTDTQYF. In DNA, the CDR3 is TGTGCCAGCAGCCCTCGGGGGTTTAGCACAGATACGCAGTATTTT.

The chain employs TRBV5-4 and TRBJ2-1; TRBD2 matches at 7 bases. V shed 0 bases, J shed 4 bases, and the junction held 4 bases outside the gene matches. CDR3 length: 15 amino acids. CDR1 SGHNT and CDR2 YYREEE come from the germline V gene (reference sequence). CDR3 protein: CASSLVQRGYNEQFF. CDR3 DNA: TGTGCCAGCAGCTTGGTCCAGCGGGGATACAATGAGCAGTTCTTC.

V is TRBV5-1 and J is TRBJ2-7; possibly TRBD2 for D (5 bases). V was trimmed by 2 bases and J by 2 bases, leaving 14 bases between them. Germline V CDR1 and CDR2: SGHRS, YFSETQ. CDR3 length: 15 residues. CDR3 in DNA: TGCGCCAGCAGCTTAGACCCGGCGGGCCCCTACGAGCAGTACTTC. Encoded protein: CASSLDPAGPYEQYF. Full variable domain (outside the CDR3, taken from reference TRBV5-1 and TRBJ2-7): KAGVTQTPRYLIKTRGQQVTLSCSPISGHRSVSWYQQTPGQGLQFLFEYFSETQRNKGNFPGRFSGRQFSNSRSEMNVSTLELGDSALYLCASSLDPAGPYEQYFGPGTRLTVT.

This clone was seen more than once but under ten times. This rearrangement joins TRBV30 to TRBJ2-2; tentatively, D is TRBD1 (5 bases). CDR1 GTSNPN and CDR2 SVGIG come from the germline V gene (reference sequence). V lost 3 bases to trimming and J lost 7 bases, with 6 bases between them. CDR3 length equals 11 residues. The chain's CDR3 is CAWRGDGELFF. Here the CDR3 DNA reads TGTGCCTGGAGAGGGGACGGGGAGCTGTTTTTT. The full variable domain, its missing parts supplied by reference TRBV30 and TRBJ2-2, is SQTIHQWPATLVQPVGSPLSLECTVEGTSNPNLYWYRQAAGRGLQLLFYSVGIGQISSEVPQNLSASRPQDRQFILSSKKLLLSDSGFYLCAWRGDGELFFGEGSRLTVL.

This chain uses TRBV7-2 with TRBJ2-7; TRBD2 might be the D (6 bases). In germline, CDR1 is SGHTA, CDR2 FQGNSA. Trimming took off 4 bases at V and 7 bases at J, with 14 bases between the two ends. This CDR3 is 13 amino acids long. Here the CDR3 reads CASSSRLVYEQYF. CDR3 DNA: TGTGCCAGCAGCTCACGACTAGTATATGAGCAGTACTTC.

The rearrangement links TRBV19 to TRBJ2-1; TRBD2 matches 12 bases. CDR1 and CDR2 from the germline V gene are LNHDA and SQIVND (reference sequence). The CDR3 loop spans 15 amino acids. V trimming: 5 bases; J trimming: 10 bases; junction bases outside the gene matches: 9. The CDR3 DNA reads TGTGCCAGTAGTCCTCGACTAGCGGGAGCTCGGGAGCAGTTCTTC. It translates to CASSPRLAGAREQFF.